The present entry profiles one T cell receptor beta chain with its context. The data were taken from a study of blood T cell repertoires in COVID-19. About the research overall: The cDNA or gDNA used as material had been derived from T cells, B-cell-depleted T cells, or PBMCs.

The CDR3 covers 12 residues. The V gene lost 0 bases and the J gene lost 7 bases, with 3 bases spanning the gap. The V gene's germline CDR1 is MNHNY and CDR2 SVGAGI (reference sequence). The protocol was immunoSEQ multiplex PCR, while the TCRdb copy is restricted to in-frame clones and leaves out a portion. Of about 43,000 clones in the sample, approximately 82% were seen once. The sequenced sample consisted of peripheral blood. The clonotype was recovered from a woman aged 80 or older with acute or convalescent COVID-19. V usage is TRBV6-6 and J usage is TRBJ1-4, with D uncertain. CDR3 loop: CASSYSSEKLFF. CDR3 nucleotide sequence: TGTGCCAGCAGTTACTCGAGTGAAAAACTGTTTTTT.